Shown below are 27 T cell receptor beta chains from a single sample sequenced in a study of monozygotic twins with inflammatory bowel disease. TCRdb re-called the 5' RACE reads and shows each CDR3 protein once, DNA omitted. The data show 160,000 or so distinct CDR3 sequences, and the top ten clones hold roughly 2.4%. The sample comprised blood. Receptors were obtained from a human donor with ulcerative colitis or Crohn's disease, or a healthy co-twin of an affected twin (not recorded which).

The chain recombines TRBV20-1 with TRBJ1-4; lacking DNA, the TRBD1 call made by TCRdb goes unchecked. This CDR3 contains 14 residues. Germline CDR1 and CDR2: DFQATT and SNEGSKA (reference sequence). CDR3: CSARDGGFYEKLFF.

The genes are TRBV7-2 and TRBJ1-3. CDR3 length: 15 residues. CDR1 and CDR2 from the germline V gene are SGHTA and FQGNSA. CDR3 protein: CASSPYVAFGNTIYF.

This chain's CDR3 is CASGLVPASGTYEQYF. The rearrangement joins TRBV12-5 to TRBJ2-7; the TCRdb D gene call, TRBD2, has no DNA to confirm it. CDR1 is LGHNT and CDR2 is FRNRAP in the germline V gene. The length of the CDR3 is 16 residues. Looking up the rest from reference TRBV12-5 and TRBJ2-7 gives the full variable domain: DARVTQTPRHKVTEMGQEVTMRCQPILGHNTVFWYRQTMMQGLELLAYFRNRAPLDDSGMPKDRFSAEMPDATLATLKIQPSEPRDSAVYFCASGLVPASGTYEQYFGPGTRLTVT.

V usage is TRBV7-2 and J usage is TRBJ1-5. This CDR3 is 14 amino acids long. CDR1 and CDR2 from the germline V gene are SGHTA and FQGNSA. Here the CDR3 reads CASSPSRDQTSQHF.

This sequence joins TRBV18 and TRBJ1-1; lacking DNA, the TRBD1 call made by TCRdb goes unchecked. Germline V gene sequence: CDR1 KGHSH, CDR2 LQKENI. The CDR3 loop spans 14 amino acids. The CDR3 protein is CASSPGQVGTEAFF.

The genes are TRBV28 and TRBJ2-5; the TRBD1 assignment by TCRdb is unverifiable without DNA. Germline CDR1 MDHEN, CDR2 SYDVKM. CDR3 length: 16 amino acids. CDR3 amino acids: CASSSAEKGFRETQYF.

This sequence joins TRBV18 and TRBJ2-5. This CDR3 contains 14 residues. Germline CDR1 reads KGHSH; CDR2 reads LQKENI. The CDR3 spells CASSYSNLQETQYF.

CDR3 region: CASSLRTSGRVFSYNEQFF. The chain carries TRBV5-1 and TRBJ2-1; the TRBD2 assignment by TCRdb is unverifiable without DNA. The CDR3 length is 19 residues. The V gene's germline CDR1 is SGHRS and CDR2 YFSETQ.

This chain uses TRBV7-9 with TRBJ1-2. The germline V gene encodes CDR1 SEHNR and CDR2 FQNEAQ (reference sequence). The CDR3 consists of 12 residues. CDR3 sequence: CASELVSYGYTF.

V gene TRBV20-1 combines with J gene TRBJ2-2; the D call from TCRdb, TRBD1, cannot be confirmed without DNA. Germline CDR1 is DFQATT and CDR2 is SNEGSKA (reference sequence). The CDR3 consists of 14 residues. The CDR3 protein is CSARAAGGPGELFF.

The rearrangement joins TRBV7-2 to TRBJ2-7; TCRdb indicates TRBD1, and absent DNA this call remains unverified. Germline values: CDR1 SGHTA, CDR2 FQGNSA. The CDR3 length is 16 residues. CDR3 sequence: CASSTYPGTALGEQYF.

J is TRBJ1-2 and V is TRBV5-1; TCRdb reports TRBD1, a call that lacks DNA to check it against. Germline loops: CDR1 SGHRS, CDR2 YFSETQ. This CDR3 comprises 16 residues. This CDR3 is CASSPEGGQGGYGYTF.

The V call is TRBV3-1, the J call TRBJ2-7; TCRdb's assignment of TRBD1 cannot be checked, as there is no DNA. The V gene's germline CDR1 is LGHDT and CDR2 YNNKEL (reference sequence). The CDR3 spans 13 residues. CDR3 region: CASSDGTAYEQYF.

This clonotype is classed as medium-sized by frequency. The V and J genes are TRBV2 and TRBJ2-7; TCRdb names TRBD1, which stays unverified in the absence of DNA. This CDR3 comprises 15 residues. Germline V gives CDR1 SNHLY, CDR2 FYNNEI. CDR3 region: CASSEVTGNFYEQYF. Together with reference TRBV2 and TRBJ2-7, the CDR3 gives the full variable domain: EPEVTQTPSHQVTQMGQEVILRCVPISNHLYFYWYRQILGQKVEFLVSFYNNEISEKSEIFDDQFSVERPDGSNFTLKIRSTKLEDSAMYFCASSEVTGNFYEQYFGPGTRLTVT.

The V gene is TRBV6-5, the J gene TRBJ2-7; the TCRdb D gene call, TRBD1, has no DNA to confirm it. Germline CDR1 reads MNHEY; CDR2 reads SVGAGI. The length of the CDR3 is 14 residues. The CDR3 loop reads CASSYAGGAYEQYF.

This chain connects TRBV5-1 to TRBJ1-1; the TRBD1 assignment by TCRdb is unverifiable without DNA. The CDR3 length is 12 residues. CDR1 is SGHRS and CDR2 is YFSETQ in the germline V gene. CDR3 residues: CASRKDRAEAFF.

V is TRBV20-1 and J is TRBJ1-2; TCRdb selects TRBD1, and the lack of DNA leaves this call unchecked. The CDR3 extends over 16 amino acids. Germline lookup yields CDR1 DFQATT and CDR2 SNEGSKA (reference sequence). The chain's CDR3 is CSARGTGGSRDYGYTF.

V usage is TRBV7-2 and J usage is TRBJ2-1; the D gene TCRdb calls, TRBD2, cannot be checked with no DNA. The CDR3 consists of 15 residues. Germline V gene data show CDR1 as SGHTA and CDR2 as FQGNSA. The CDR3 spells CASSLVAGVYNEQFF.

The chain recombines TRBV2 with TRBJ2-2; the D call from TCRdb, TRBD1, cannot be confirmed without DNA. Germline V CDR1 and CDR2: SNHLY, FYNNEI. The CDR3 is 15 residues long. CDR3 region: CVSSVVQGEVGELFF.

This chain connects TRBV11-2 to TRBJ1-1; TCRdb proposes TRBD1, but this gene call is untestable without DNA. The CDR3 has 14 residues. Germline V CDR1 and CDR2: SGHAT, FQNNGV. The CDR3: CASSSPDYNTEAFF.

This sequence joins TRBV6-1 and TRBJ1-6; TCRdb selects TRBD1, and the lack of DNA leaves this call unchecked. This CDR3 has 14 amino acids. The germline CDR1 and CDR2 sequences are MNHNS and SASEGT. The CDR3 here is CASSVDRDNSPLHF.

The chain employs TRBV4-2 and TRBJ2-5; TCRdb outputs TRBD2, but without DNA this stays unchecked. CDR3 length: 17 residues. Germline V gene lookup returns CDR1 LGHNA and CDR2 YNFKEQ. CDR3 residues: CASSQDQGEGRWETQYF.

Here the CDR3 reads CASSDRIGPRGYTF. This rearrangement joins TRBV12-3 or TRBV12-4 to TRBJ1-2; TCRdb calls TRBD1, which cannot be checked without DNA. The CDR3 contains 14 residues.

The V call is TRBV6-1, the J call TRBJ1-5. This CDR3 has 16 residues. Germline V gene sequence: CDR1 MNHNS, CDR2 SASEGT. The CDR3 here is CASSEPPRVGNQPQHF.

The CDR3 region is CASSHAGEFQETQYF. This rearrangement joins TRBV4-1 to TRBJ2-5; TCRdb lists TRBD1, though no DNA is available to test this call. This CDR3 spans 15 amino acids. The germline gives CDR1 MGHRA, CDR2 YSYEKL.

This chain joins TRBV27 and TRBJ1-6; TCRdb's D call, TRBD1, is unchecked because there is no DNA. The CDR3 is made up of 14 amino acids. CDR1 is MNHEY, CDR2 SMNVEV, per germline (reference sequence). The CDR3 here is CASSLAGTDSPLHF.

This rearrangement joins TRBV20-1 to TRBJ1-2. The germline V gene has CDR1 DFQATT and CDR2 SNEGSKA (reference sequence). The CDR3 covers 13 residues. CDR3 region: CSALTIGANGYTF.